This T cell receptor (beta chain) originates from a study of blood T cells in healthy people across ages. This clonotype showed up just a few times. The CDR3 runs 17 residues. Germline assignment: CDR1 LNHNV and CDR2 YYDKDF (reference sequence). V lost 0 bases to trimming and J lost 0 bases, with 12 bases between them. With a J-beta primer mix and a sample-barcoded 5' primer, a second PCR ran about 7 to 12 cycles. Each CDR3 protein is one row after TCRdb ran MiXCR on the 5' RACE reads. The table has 1.2 million to 1.5 million distinct CDR3 sequences, approximately 42% seen once. The chain uses TRBV15 and TRBJ2-1; D is unclear. The receptor was isolated from a woman aged 18-29 years in good health. The material sequenced was blood. The CDR3 reads CATSRDGSPSSYNEQFF. Written as DNA, the CDR3 is TGTGCCACCAGCAGAGATGGTAGCCCCAGCTCCTACAATGAGCAGTTCTTC.